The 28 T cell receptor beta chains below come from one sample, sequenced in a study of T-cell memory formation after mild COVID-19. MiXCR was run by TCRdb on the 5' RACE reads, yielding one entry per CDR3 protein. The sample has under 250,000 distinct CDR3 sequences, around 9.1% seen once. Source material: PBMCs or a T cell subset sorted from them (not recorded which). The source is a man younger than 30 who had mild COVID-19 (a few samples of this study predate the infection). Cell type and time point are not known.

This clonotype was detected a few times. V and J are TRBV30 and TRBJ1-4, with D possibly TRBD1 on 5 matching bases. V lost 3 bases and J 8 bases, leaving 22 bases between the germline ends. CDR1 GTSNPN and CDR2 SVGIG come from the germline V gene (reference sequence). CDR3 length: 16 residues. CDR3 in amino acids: CAWRLKRGYASEKLFF. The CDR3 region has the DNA TGTGCCTGGAGGCTCAAGAGGGGTTACGCTTCGGAAAAACTGTTTTTT.

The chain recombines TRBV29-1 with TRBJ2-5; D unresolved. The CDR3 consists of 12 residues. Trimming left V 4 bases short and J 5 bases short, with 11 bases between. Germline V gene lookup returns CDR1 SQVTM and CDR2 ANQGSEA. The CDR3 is CSVGGGLETQYF. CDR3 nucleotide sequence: TGCAGCGTTGGTGGTGGGTTGGAGACCCAGTACTTC. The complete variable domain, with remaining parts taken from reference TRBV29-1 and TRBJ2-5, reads SAVISQKPSRDICQRGTSLTIQCQVDSQVTMMFWYRQQPGQSLTLIATANQGSEATYESGFVIDKFPISRPNLTFSTLTVSNMSPEDSSIYLCSVGGGLETQYFGPGTRLLVL.

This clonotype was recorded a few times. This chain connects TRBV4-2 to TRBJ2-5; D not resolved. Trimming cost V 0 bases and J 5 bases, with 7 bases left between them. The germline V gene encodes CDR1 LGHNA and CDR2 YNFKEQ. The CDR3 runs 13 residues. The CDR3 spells CASSQEGIETQYF. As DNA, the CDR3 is TGTGCCAGCAGCCAAGAAGGGATTGAGACCCAGTACTTC.

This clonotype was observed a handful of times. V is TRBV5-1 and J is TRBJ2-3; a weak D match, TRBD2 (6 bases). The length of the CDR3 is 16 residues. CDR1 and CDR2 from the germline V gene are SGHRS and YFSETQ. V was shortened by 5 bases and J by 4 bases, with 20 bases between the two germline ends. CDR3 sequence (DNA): TGCGCCAGCAGTTTCGCCGGGACTGCAGGATCAGATACGCAGTATTTT. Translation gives CASSFAGTAGSDTQYF.

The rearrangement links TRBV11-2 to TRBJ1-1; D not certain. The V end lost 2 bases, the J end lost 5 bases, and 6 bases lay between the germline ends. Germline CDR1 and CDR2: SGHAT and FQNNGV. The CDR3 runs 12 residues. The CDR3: CASSLRRTEAFF. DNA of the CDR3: TGTGCCAGCAGCTTAAGGCGGACTGAAGCTTTCTTT.

The CDR3 region is CASSLDGLSTDTQYF. The CDR3 region has the DNA TGTGCCAGCAGCTTAGACGGATTAAGCACAGATACGCAGTATTTT. The rearrangement links TRBV7-8 to TRBJ2-3; D gene ambiguous. V was pared by 1 base and J by 0 bases, with 8 bases between. The length of the CDR3 is 15 residues. Germline CDR1 reads SGHVS; CDR2 reads FQNEAQ.

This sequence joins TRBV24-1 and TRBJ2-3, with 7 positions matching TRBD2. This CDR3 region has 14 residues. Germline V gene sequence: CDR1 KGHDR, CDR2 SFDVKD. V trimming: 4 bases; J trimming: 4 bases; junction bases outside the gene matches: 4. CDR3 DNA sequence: TGTGCCACCAGTGACGCGGGGAGGGCAGATACGCAGTATTTT. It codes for CATSDAGRADTQYF.

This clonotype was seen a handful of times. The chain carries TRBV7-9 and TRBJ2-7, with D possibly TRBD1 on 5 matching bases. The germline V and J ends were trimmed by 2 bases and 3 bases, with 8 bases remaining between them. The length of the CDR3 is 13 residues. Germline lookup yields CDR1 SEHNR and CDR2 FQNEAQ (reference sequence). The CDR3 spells CASSLNTGYEQYF. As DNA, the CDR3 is TGTGCCAGCAGCTTAAACACAGGCTACGAGCAGTACTTC. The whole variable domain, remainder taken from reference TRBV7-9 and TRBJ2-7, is DTGVSQNPRHKITKRGQNVTFRCDPISEHNRLYWYRQTLGQGPEFLTYFQNEAQLEKSRLLSDRFSAERPKGSFSTLEIQRTEQGDSAMYLCASSLNTGYEQYFGPGTRLTVT.

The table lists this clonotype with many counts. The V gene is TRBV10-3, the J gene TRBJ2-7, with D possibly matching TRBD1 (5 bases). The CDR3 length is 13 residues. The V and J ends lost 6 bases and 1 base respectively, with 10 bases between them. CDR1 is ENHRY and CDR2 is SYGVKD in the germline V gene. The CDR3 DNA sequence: TGTGCCATCAGATTCCCAGGGTCCTACGAGCAGTACTTC. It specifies CAIRFPGSYEQYF.

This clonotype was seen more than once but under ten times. The CDR3, as DNA: TGTGCCAGCAGCTTAAGTTCGAGCGAGCAGTACTTC. Its translation: CASSLSSSEQYF. The V and J genes are TRBV7-6 and TRBJ2-7; D is unclear. Germline V gene lookup returns CDR1 SGHVS and CDR2 FNYEAQ. The CDR3 loop spans 12 amino acids. Deletions cut 2 bases from V and 6 bases from J, with 8 bases between. Filled out from reference TRBV7-6 and TRBJ2-7, the complete variable domain reads GAGVSQSPRYKVTKRGQDVALRCDPISGHVSLYWYRQALGQGPEFLTYFNYEAQQDKSGLPNDRFSAERPEGSISTLTIQRTEQRDSAMYRCASSLSSSEQYFGPGTRLTVT.

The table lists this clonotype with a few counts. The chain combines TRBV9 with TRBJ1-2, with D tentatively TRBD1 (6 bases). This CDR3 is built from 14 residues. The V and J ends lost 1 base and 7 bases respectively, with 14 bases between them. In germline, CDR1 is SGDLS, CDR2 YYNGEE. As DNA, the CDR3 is TGTGCCAGCAGCGTAAGCAACAGGGAAGGTGGCTACACCTTC. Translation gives CASSVSNREGGYTF.

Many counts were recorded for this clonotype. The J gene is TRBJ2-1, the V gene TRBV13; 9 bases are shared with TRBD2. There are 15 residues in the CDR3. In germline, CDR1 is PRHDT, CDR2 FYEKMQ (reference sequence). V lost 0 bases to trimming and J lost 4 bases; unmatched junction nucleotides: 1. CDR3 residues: CASSLGAGGYNEQFF. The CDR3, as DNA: TGTGCCAGCAGCTTAGGAGCGGGGGGTTACAATGAGCAGTTCTTC.

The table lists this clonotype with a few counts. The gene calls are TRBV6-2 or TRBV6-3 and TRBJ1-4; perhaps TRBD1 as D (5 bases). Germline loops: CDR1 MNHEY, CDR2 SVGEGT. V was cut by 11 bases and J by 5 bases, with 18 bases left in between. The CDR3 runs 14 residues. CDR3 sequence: CAGRRPGTNEKLFF. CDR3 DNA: TGTGCCGGACGTCGGCCAGGGACGAATGAAAAACTGTTTTTT.

CDR3 bases: TGTGCCAGCACCGAGACAGGGGGCGAGGTCAAAAACATTCAGTACTTC. This sequence encodes CASTETGGEVKNIQYF. The chain carries TRBV11-2 and TRBJ2-4; 10 bases are shared with TRBD1. Trimming at V came to 7 bases and at J to 3 bases, leaving 9 bases not matched to a gene. The CDR3 is made up of 16 amino acids. The germline V gene has CDR1 SGHAT and CDR2 FQNNGV.

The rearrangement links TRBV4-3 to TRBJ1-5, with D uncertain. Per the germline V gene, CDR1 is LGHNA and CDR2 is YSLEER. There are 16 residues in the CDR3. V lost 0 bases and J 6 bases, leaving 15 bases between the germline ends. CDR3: CASSQEGGRPGQPQHF. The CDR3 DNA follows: TGCGCCAGCAGCCAAGAAGGAGGCAGGCCCGGTCAGCCCCAGCATTTT.

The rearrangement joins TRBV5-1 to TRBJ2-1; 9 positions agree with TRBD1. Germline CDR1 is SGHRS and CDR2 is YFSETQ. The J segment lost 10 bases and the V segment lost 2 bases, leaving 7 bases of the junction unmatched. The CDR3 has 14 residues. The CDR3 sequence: CASSFLQGAGEQFF. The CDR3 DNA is TGCGCCAGCAGCTTCTTACAGGGGGCAGGGGAGCAGTTCTTC. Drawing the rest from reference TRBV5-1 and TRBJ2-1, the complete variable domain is KAGVTQTPRYLIKTRGQQVTLSCSPISGHRSVSWYQQTPGQGLQFLFEYFSETQRNKGNFPGRFSGRQFSNSRSEMNVSTLELGDSALYLCASSFLQGAGEQFFGPGTRLTVL.

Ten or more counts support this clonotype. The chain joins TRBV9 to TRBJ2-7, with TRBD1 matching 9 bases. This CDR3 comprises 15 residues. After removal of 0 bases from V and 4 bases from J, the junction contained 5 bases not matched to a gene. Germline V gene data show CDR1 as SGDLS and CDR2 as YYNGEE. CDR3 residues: CASSVGVTGGYEQYF. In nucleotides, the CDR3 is TGTGCCAGCAGCGTAGGTGTGACAGGGGGTTACGAGCAGTACTTC.

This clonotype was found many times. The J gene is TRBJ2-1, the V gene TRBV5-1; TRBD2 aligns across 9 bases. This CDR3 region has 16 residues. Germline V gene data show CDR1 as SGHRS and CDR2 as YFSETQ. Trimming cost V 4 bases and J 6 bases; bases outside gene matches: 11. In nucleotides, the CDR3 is TGCGCCAGCAGCCCGGATGGCGGGGGGGCCTTCAATGAGCAGTTCTTC. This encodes CASSPDGGGAFNEQFF.

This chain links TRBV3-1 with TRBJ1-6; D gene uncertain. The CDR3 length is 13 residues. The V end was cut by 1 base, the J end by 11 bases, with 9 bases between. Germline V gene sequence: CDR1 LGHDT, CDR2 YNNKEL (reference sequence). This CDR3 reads CASSQGKPPPLHF. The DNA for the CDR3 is TGTGCCAGCAGCCAAGGGAAACCTCCACCCCTCCACTTT.

The CDR3 DNA reads as TGTGCCAGCAGTCCTGGGACACTTTATCAGCCCCAGCATTTT. Protein: CASSPGTLYQPQHF. This chain links TRBV6-2 or TRBV6-3 with TRBJ1-5; D might be TRBD1 (6 bases). CDR3 length equals 14 residues. Trimming cost V 5 bases and J 5 bases, with 13 bases left between them. Germline assignment: CDR1 MNHEY and CDR2 SVGEGT.

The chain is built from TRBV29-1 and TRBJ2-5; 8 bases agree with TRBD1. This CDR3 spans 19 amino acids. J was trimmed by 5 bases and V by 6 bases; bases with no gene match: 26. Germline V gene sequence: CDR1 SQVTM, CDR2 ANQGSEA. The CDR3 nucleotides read TGCAGCGTGGCCAAGGTCGGGGGCCCGCAGGGGGCGTCTACGGAGACCCAGTACTTC. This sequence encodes CSVAKVGGPQGASTETQYF. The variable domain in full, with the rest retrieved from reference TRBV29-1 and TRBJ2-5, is SAVISQKPSRDICQRGTSLTIQCQVDSQVTMMFWYRQQPGQSLTLIATANQGSEATYESGFVIDKFPISRPNLTFSTLTVSNMSPEDSSIYLCSVAKVGGPQGASTETQYFGPGTRLLVL.

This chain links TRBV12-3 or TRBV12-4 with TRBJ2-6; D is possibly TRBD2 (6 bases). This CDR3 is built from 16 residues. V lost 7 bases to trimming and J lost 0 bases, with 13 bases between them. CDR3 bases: TGTGCCAGCAACAAGGGACTCTTCTCTGGGGCCAACGTCCTGACTTTC. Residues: CASNKGLFSGANVLTF.

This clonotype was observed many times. CDR3: CASSLRFAGGRTDTQYF. The DNA for the CDR3 is TGTGCCAGCAGCTTAAGATTTGCGGGGGGGCGCACAGATACGCAGTATTTT. The V and J genes are TRBV7-2 and TRBJ2-3; the match to TRBD2 covers 9 bases. Germline V CDR1 and CDR2: SGHTA, FQGNSA. The CDR3 is 17 residues long. The ends lost 2 bases at V and 1 base at J; junction bases unmatched: 7.

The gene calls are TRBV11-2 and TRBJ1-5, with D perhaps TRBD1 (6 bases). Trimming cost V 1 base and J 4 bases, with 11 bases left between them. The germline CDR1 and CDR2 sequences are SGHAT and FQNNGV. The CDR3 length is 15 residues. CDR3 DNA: TGTGCCAGCAGCTTAGGTATACAGGGAAATCAGCCCCAGCATTTT. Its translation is CASSLGIQGNQPQHF. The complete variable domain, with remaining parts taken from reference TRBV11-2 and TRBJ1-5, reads EAGVAQSPRYKIIEKRQSVAFWCNPISGHATLYWYQQILGQGPKLLIQFQNNGVVDDSQLPKDRFSAERLKGVDSTLKIQPAKLEDSAVYLCASSLGIQGNQPQHFGDGTRLSIL.

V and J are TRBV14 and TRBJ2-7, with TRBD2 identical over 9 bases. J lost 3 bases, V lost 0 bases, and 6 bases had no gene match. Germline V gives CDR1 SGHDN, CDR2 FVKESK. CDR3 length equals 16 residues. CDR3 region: CASSQEKRGERYEQYV. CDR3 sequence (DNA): TGTGCCAGCAGCCAAGAGAAGCGGGGGGAACGCTACGAGCAGTACGTC.

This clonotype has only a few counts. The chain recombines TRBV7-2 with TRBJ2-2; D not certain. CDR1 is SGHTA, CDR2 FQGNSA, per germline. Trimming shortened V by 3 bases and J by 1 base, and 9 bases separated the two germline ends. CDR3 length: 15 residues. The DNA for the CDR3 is TGTGCCAGCAGCTTGGGCAGTATGAACACCGGGGAGCTGTTTTTT. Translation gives CASSLGSMNTGELFF.

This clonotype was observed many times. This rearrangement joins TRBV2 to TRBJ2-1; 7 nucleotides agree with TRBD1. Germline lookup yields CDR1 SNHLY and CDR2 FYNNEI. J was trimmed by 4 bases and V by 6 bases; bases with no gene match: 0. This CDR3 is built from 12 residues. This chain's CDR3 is CASRGQYNEQFF. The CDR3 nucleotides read TGTGCCAGCAGGGGACAGTACAATGAGCAGTTCTTC.

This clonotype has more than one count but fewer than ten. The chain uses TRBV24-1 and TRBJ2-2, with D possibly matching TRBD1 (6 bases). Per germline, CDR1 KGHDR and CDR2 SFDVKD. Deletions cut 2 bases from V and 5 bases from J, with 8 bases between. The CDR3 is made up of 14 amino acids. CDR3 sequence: CATSDSRGTGELFF. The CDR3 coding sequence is TGTGCCACCAGTGATTCCAGGGGAACCGGGGAGCTGTTTTTT.